A single T cell receptor (beta chain) is shown here with its context. Its antigen is not known. The sample originates from a study of blood T cells in healthy people across ages. Findings and caveats of the study: The long-lived group displayed more naive CD4+ cells, plus higher diversity, than the aged donors did.

Total RNA, at least 5.5 micrograms per sample, came from PBMCs. This CDR3 comprises 18 residues. V dropped 0 bases and J dropped 3 bases, with 15 bases sitting between them. The germline gives CDR1 MNHEY, CDR2 SVGAGI. A second 7 to 11 cycle PCR used barcoded and J-beta primers. Via MiXCR, TCRdb re-called the 5' RACE reads, giving one row per CDR3 protein. The sample comprises more than 1,000,000 distinct CDR3 sequences, approximately 26% of which are singletons, and approximately 0.79% rests with the top ten. Separately, the same data were catalogued under a study of T cells of mothers and their children. That source notes: For each mother, over 9.5 million TCR beta CDR3 reads were obtained, and for each child, some 3.1 million.

The source is a girl under 10 years old in good health. The sample was blood. The chain combines TRBV6-5 with TRBJ1-6, with D maybe TRBD1 (5 bases). Written as DNA, the CDR3 is TGTGCCAGCAGTTACTCGATTCCAGGGACTCACTATAATTCACCCCTCCACTTT. Amino acid sequence: CASSYSIPGTHYNSPLHF.